A selection of T cell receptor beta chains follows, all from one sample in a study of T-cell reconstitution after alpha-beta-depleted transplantation in children. One entry per CDR3 protein results from TCRdb running MiXCR on the PCR reads. The table shows about 490,000 distinct CDR3 sequences, with roughly a tenth occurring only once. This material consisted of PBMCs, taken before TCRalphabeta/CD19-depleted stem cell transplant. These receptors were taken from a child aged 2 to 10 with inherited bone marrow failure, due to receive a stem cell transplant. Both conserved end residues are part of each CDR3. A D gene is named only where the DNA matches it firmly. Rows give clone size only sometimes, using once, few, many, or a class for an expanded clone.

v_gene: TRBV7-2
j_gene: TRBJ2-7
d_gene: .
abundance: few
CDR3nt: TGTGCCAGCAGCTTAGCGGCCCACTCCTACGAGCAGTACTTC
CDR3aa: CASSLAAHSYEQYF

v_gene: TRBV27
j_gene: TRBJ2-1
d_gene: .
abundance: many
CDR3nt: TGTGCCAGCAGTTCCATTCAGGGTGGGGATGAGCAGTTCTTC
CDR3aa: CASSSIQGGDEQFF

v_gene: TRBV6-2/TRBV6-3
j_gene: TRBJ2-3
d_gene: .
abundance: many
CDR3nt: TGTGCCAGCAGTCGCCTTCCATCTCCCGGGACAGATACGCAGTATTTT
CDR3aa: CASSRLPSPGTDTQYF

v_gene: TRBV4-2
j_gene: TRBJ1-5
d_gene: TRBD1
abundance: .
CDR3nt: TGTGCCAGCAGCCACGTACAGGGGGACCCCAGTCAGCCCCAGCATTTT
CDR3aa: CASSHVQGDPSQPQHF

v_gene: TRBV20-1
j_gene: TRBJ2-3
d_gene: TRBD2
abundance: few
CDR3nt: TGCAGTGCTAGCGGGAGGGCCTTTACGGGCACAGATACGCAGTATTTT
CDR3aa: CSASGRAFTGTDTQYF

v_gene: TRBV20-1
j_gene: TRBJ2-2
d_gene: TRBD1
abundance: many
CDR3nt: TGCAGTGCTGGCAGGGGGCTCGGGGAGCTGTTTTTT
CDR3aa: CSAGRGLGELFF

v_gene: TRBV20-1
j_gene: TRBJ2-3
d_gene: .
abundance: many
CDR3nt: TGCAGTGCTACGGGGTGGTCATCAAGCCCCCTAGATACGCAGTATTTT
CDR3aa: CSATGWSSSPLDTQYF

v_gene: TRBV20-1
j_gene: TRBJ1-6
d_gene: TRBD1
abundance: few
CDR3nt: TGCAGTGCTACTACAGGGGGAGTTTCACCCCTCCACTTT
CDR3aa: CSATTGGVSPLHF

v_gene: TRBV4-3
j_gene: TRBJ2-1
d_gene: .
abundance: many
CDR3nt: TGCGCCAGCAGCCAATTCTTATCGCTCCCGTACAATGAGCAGTTCTTC
CDR3aa: CASSQFLSLPYNEQFF

v_gene: TRBV7-2
j_gene: TRBJ1-2
d_gene: .
abundance: many
CDR3nt: TGTGCCAGCACCATGAACCGGGTGGACTATGGCTACACCTTC
CDR3aa: CASTMNRVDYGYTF

v_gene: TRBV4-1
j_gene: TRBJ2-1
d_gene: TRBD2
abundance: .
CDR3nt: TGCGCCAGCAGCCAATCCTCTCTAGCGGTGAACAATGAGCAGTTCTTC
CDR3aa: CASSQSSLAVNNEQFF